These 12 T cell receptor beta chains came from one sample sequenced in a study of blood T cells in healthy people across ages. Together with a sample-barcoded 5' primer, a J-beta primer mix was included in a second PCR lasting roughly 7 to 11 cycles. TCRdb reanalysed the 5' RACE reads using MiXCR and keeps one entry per CDR3 protein. The table shows under 1,000,000 distinct CDR3 sequences, with under 40% occurring only once. Sequencing was performed on blood. The receptors derive from a man between 18 and 35 years old in good health.

This clonotype showed up many times. A much larger clone lies one base from this, so it may be a read error. V usage is TRBV20-1 and J usage is TRBJ1-2; the D is unclear. Germline assignment: CDR1 DFQATT and CDR2 SNEGSKA (reference sequence). The CDR3 runs to 16 residues. Trimming pared 0 bases from V and 3 bases from J, leaving 17 bases between. The CDR3 DNA sequence: TGCAGTGCTAGAGAAACGGGAGGTCGCGGGTACTATGGCTACACCTTC. It codes for CSARETGGRGYYGYTF.

This clonotype was seen only a few times. The V call is TRBV2, the J call TRBJ2-7; 8 positions match TRBD1. The V gene's germline CDR1 is SNHLY and CDR2 FYNNEI. The CDR3 is made up of 14 amino acids. The J segment lost 6 bases and the V segment lost 7 bases, leaving 11 bases of the junction unmatched. As DNA, the CDR3 is TGTGCCAGCAAGACCCAGGGGGCAAGATCCGAGCAGTACTTC. It yields the protein CASKTQGARSEQYF.

The rearrangement links TRBV6-2 or TRBV6-3 to TRBJ2-7, with TRBD2 matching over 7 bases. CDR1 is MNHEY, CDR2 SVGEGT, per germline. The V and J ends lost 7 bases and 6 bases, in that order; junction bases with no gene match: 9. CDR3 size: 13 residues. The CDR3 protein is CASTNAGDAEQYF. In DNA form, the CDR3 reads TGTGCCAGCACAAACGCGGGGGATGCCGAGCAGTACTTC.

This chain uses TRBV20-1 with TRBJ2-7, with D tentatively TRBD1 (5 bases). The CDR3 length is 18 residues. Trimming took 2 bases from V and 7 from J, leaving 30 bases between them. Germline V gives CDR1 DFQATT, CDR2 SNEGSKA (reference sequence). CDR3 amino acids: CSARPPPKQGGSYNEQYF. CDR3 DNA: TGCAGTGCTAGACCCCCGCCGAAGCAGGGTGGCTCCTACAATGAGCAGTACTTC.

The V and J genes are TRBV6-5 and TRBJ2-6, with D possibly TRBD2 on 5 matching bases. This CDR3 region has 15 residues. V was pared by 6 bases and J by 0 bases, with 9 bases between. The germline V gene encodes CDR1 MNHEY and CDR2 SVGAGI. The CDR3 bases are TGTGCCAGCAGCCACGACTACTCTGGGGCCAACGTCCTGACTTTC. Translation gives CASSHDYSGANVLTF.

With respect to this clonotype: This sequence may be a read error, since a much larger clone differs from it by one base. This chain uses TRBV20-1 with TRBJ2-7; D is unclear. The CDR3 length is 13 residues. V lost 0 bases and J 5 bases, leaving 11 bases between the germline ends. Germline V CDR1 and CDR2: DFQATT, SNEGSKA (reference sequence). In DNA, the CDR3 is TGCAGTGCTAGAGATAAGGCAGATCACGAGCAGTACTTC. Its protein is CSARDKADHEQYF.

V usage is TRBV30 and J usage is TRBJ1-5; tentatively, D is TRBD1 (6 bases). Trimming cost V 2 bases and J 2 bases, with 7 bases left between them. CDR1 GTSNPN and CDR2 SVGIG come from the germline V gene (reference sequence). CDR3 length equals 13 residues. The CDR3: CAWSNRGNQPQHF. For the CDR3, the DNA is TGTGCCTGGAGTAACAGGGGCAATCAGCCCCAGCATTTT.

CDR3 amino acids: CASSLVGQGDNEQYF. The CDR3 DNA reads TGTGCCAGCAGCTTAGTGGGACAGGGGGACAATGAGCAGTACTTC. The V gene is TRBV7-9, the J gene TRBJ2-5; 11 bases are a match to TRBD1. The CDR3 contains 15 residues. Germline V lookup: CDR1 SEHNR, CDR2 FQNEAQ (reference sequence). Trimming took 1 base from V and 11 from J; bases not matched to a gene: 9.

The chain uses TRBV4-2 and TRBJ2-2, with TRBD2 matching over 9 bases. CDR3 length: 16 residues. Germline values: CDR1 LGHNA, CDR2 YNFKEQ. V trimming: 1 base; J trimming: 3 bases; junction bases outside the gene matches: 3. This CDR3 reads CASSQGSSGDTGELFF. CDR3 in DNA: TGTGCCAGCAGCCAAGGATCTAGCGGGGACACCGGGGAGCTGTTTTTT.

As to this clonotype: At one end the junction does not follow the germline gene, possibly because of a read error. The J gene is TRBJ2-3, the V gene TRBV6-2 or TRBV6-3; D could derive from TRBD1 or TRBD2 (5 bases each). Looked up from germline, CDR1 is MNHEY and CDR2 is SVGEGT. This CDR3 contains 16 residues. DNA for the CDR3: TGTACCAGCATCCGAGGGGCGGGCCCTATCACAGATACGCAGTATTTT. Translation: CTSIRGAGPITDTQYF.

This clonotype was detected only a few times. The chain is built from TRBV20-1 and TRBJ2-7, with 9 bases identical to TRBD2. Losses at the gene ends were 7 bases for V and 6 bases for J; bases not matched to a gene: 13. The length of the CDR3 is 14 residues. CDR1 is DFQATT and CDR2 is SNEGSKA in the germline V gene (reference sequence). The DNA of the CDR3 is TGCAGTGTCCCCAGTCCAGCGGGGGGACCCGAGCAGTACTTC. It is translated as CSVPSPAGGPEQYF.

This clonotype has only a few counts. The V call is TRBV5-1, the J call TRBJ2-3; no clear D. The CDR3 sequence is 15 residues long. V gave up 0 bases and J gave up 4 bases, with 12 bases separating them. Germline values: CDR1 SGHRS, CDR2 YFSETQ. The CDR3 DNA is TGCGCCAGCAGCTTGGATGGCGTGGACCCAGATACGCAGTATTTT. This codes for CASSLDGVDPDTQYF.